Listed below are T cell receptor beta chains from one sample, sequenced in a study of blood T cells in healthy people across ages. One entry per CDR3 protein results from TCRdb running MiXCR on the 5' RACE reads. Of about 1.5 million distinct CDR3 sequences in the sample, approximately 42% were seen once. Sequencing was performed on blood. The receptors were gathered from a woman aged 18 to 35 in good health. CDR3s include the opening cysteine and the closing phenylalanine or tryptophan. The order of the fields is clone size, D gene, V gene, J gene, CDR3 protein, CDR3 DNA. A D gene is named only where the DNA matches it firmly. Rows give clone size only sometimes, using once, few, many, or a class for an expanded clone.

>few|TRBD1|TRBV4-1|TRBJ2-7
CASSQDWTGNSYEQYF
TGCGCCAGCAGCCAAGATTGGACAGGGAACTCCTACGAGCAGTACTTC
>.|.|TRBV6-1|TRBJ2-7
CTSSDRTGYEQYF
TGTACCAGCAGTGACAGGACGGGGTACGAGCAGTACTTC
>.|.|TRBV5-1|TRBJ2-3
CASSTNAGAVTDTQYF
TGCGCCAGCAGCACCAATGCGGGGGCTGTAACAGATACGCAGTATTTT
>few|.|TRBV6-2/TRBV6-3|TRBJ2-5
CASSSPVTSMETQYF
TGTGCCAGCAGTTCCCCGGTTACTAGCATGGAGACCCAGTACTTC
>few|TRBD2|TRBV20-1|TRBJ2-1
CSALPLAGLYNEQFF
TGCAGTGCCCTCCCACTAGCGGGACTATACAATGAGCAGTTCTTC
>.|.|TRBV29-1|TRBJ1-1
CSVQGGWGMNTEAFF
TGCAGCGTCCAAGGGGGGTGGGGAATGAACACTGAAGCTTTCTTT
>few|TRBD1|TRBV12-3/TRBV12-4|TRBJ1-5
CASSWSGQGGNQPQHF
TGTGCCAGCAGTTGGAGTGGACAGGGGGGCAATCAGCCCCAGCATTTT
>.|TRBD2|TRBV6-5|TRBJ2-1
CASSYSGSGGMYNEQFF
TGTGCCAGCAGTTACTCGGGTAGCGGGGGAATGTACAATGAGCAGTTCTTC
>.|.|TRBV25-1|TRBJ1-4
CASSEYRPNEKLFF
TGTGCCAGCAGTGAATACAGACCTAATGAAAAACTGTTTTTT
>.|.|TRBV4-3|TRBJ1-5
CASSQELTELYSNQPQHF
TGCGCCAGCAGCCAAGAACTGACAGAACTTTATAGCAATCAGCCCCAGCATTTT
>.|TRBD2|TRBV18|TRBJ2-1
CASSPDGTSGINEQFF
TGTGCCAGCTCACCTGACGGGACTAGCGGGATCAATGAGCAGTTCTTC
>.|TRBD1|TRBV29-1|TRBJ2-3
CSAQGAQGATQYF
TGCAGCGCCCAGGGGGCCCAAGGTGCTACGCAGTATTTT
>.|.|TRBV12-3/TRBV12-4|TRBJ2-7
CASSARGRGPHEQYF
TGTGCCAGCAGCGCTAGGGGCAGGGGACCCCACGAGCAGTACTTC
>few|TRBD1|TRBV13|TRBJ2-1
CASSLVGQGAYEQFF
TGTGCCAGCAGTCTCGTAGGACAGGGGGCTTATGAGCAGTTCTTC
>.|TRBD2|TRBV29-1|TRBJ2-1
CSGRVTSGSNEQFF
TGCAGCGGTCGGGTGACTAGCGGGAGCAATGAGCAGTTCTTC
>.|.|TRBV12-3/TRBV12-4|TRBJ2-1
CASSASWTVEQFF
TGTGCCAGCAGTGCTAGTTGGACAGTTGAGCAGTTCTTC
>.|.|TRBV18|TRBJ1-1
CASSLNARVATEAFF
TGTGCCAGCTCACTCAATGCCCGGGTGGCCACTGAAGCTTTCTTT